This record concerns one T cell receptor (beta chain) sequence. This entry belongs to a study of blood T cell repertoires in COVID-19. Study in general: Material from acute and convalescent COVID-19 was sourced from the United States, Italy and Spain. Sources were T cells, B-cell-depleted T cells, or PBMCs; the material itself was cDNA or gDNA.

The method was immunoSEQ multiplex PCR; TCRdb's version includes in-frame clones alone and lacks a portion of them. Of about 15,000 clones listed, about 91% are singletons. The sequenced sample was peripheral blood. This receptor was identified in a human donor in a cohort sampled during active COVID-19.

CDR3 sequence (DNA): TGTGCCAGTAGTCAACGGGGACAGGGATCCTACAATGAGCAGTTCTTC. The encoded protein is CASSQRGQGSYNEQFF. The chain employs TRBV19 and TRBJ2-1; 9 bases map to TRBD1. V gave up 5 bases and J gave up 1 base; unmatched junction bases: 6. This CDR3 is built from 16 residues. The V gene's germline CDR1 is LNHDA and CDR2 SQIVND (reference sequence). The full variable domain, completed using reference TRBV19 and TRBJ2-1, is DGGITQSPKYLFRKEGQNVTLSCEQNLNHDAMYWYRQDPGQGLRLIYYSQIVNDFQKGDIAEGYSVSREKKESFPLTVTSAQKNPTAFYLCASSQRGQGSYNEQFFGPGTRLTVL.